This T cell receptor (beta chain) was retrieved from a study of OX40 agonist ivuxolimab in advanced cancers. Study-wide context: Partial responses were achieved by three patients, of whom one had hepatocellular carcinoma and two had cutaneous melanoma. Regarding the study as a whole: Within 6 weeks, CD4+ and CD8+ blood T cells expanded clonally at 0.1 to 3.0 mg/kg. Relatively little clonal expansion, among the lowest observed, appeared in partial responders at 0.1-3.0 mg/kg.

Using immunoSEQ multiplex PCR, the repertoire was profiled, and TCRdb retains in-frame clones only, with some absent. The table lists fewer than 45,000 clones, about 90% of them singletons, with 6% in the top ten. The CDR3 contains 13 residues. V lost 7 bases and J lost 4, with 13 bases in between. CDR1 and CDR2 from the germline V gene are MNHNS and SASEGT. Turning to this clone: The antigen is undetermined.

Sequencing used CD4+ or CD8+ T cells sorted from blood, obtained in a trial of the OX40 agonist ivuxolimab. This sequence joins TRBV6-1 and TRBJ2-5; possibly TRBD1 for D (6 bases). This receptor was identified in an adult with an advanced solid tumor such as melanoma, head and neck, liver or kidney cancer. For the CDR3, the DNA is TGTGCCAGCACTCAACAGGGTTTAGAGACCCAGTACTTC. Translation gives CASTQQGLETQYF.